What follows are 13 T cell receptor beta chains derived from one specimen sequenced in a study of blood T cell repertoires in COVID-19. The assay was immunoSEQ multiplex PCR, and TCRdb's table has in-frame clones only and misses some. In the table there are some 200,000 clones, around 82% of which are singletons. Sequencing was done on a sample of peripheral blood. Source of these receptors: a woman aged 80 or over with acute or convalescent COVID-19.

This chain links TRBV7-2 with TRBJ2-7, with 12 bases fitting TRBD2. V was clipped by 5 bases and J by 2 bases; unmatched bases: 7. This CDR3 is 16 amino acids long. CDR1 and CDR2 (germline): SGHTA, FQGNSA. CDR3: CASSTEWTSGAYEQYF. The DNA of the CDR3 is TGTGCCAGCAGCACCGAGTGGACTAGCGGGGCCTACGAGCAGTACTTC.

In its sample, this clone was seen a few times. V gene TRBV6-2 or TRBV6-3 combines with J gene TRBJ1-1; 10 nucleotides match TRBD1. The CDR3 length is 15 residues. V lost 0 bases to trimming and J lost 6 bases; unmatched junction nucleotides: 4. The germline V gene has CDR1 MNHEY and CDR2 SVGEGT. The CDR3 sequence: CASSYSDRGAPEAFF. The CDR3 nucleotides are TGTGCCAGCAGTTACTCGGACAGGGGGGCTCCTGAAGCTTTCTTT.

CDR3 nucleotide sequence: TGTGCCAGCAGTGAATGGGGACAGAACCAAGCTTTCTTT. Translated, it gives CASSEWGQNQAFF. The chain links TRBV2 to TRBJ1-1, with 7 positions matching TRBD1. Looked up from germline, CDR1 is SNHLY and CDR2 is FYNNEI. This CDR3 spans 13 amino acids. Trimming removed 2 bases from V and 9 bases from J; junction bases left unmatched: 6. Full variable domain (missing parts from reference TRBV2 and TRBJ1-1): EPEVTQTPSHQVTQMGQEVILRCVPISNHLYFYWYRQILGQKVEFLVSFYNNEISEKSEIFDDQFSVERPDGSNFTLKIRSTKLEDSAMYFCASSEWGQNQAFFGQGTRLTVV.

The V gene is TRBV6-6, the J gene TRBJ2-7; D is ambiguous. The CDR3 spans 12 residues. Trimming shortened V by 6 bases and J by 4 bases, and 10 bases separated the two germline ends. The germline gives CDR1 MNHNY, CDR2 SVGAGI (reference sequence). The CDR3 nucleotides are TGTGCCAGCAGCCCCGGTCCTTACGAGCAGTACTTC. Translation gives CASSPGPYEQYF.

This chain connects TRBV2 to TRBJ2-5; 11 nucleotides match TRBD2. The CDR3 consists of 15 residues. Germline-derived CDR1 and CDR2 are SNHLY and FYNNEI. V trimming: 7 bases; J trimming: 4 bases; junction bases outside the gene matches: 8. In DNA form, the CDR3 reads TGTGCCAGCAAACAGGATAGCGGGAGGGGAGAGACCCAGTACTTC. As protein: CASKQDSGRGETQYF.

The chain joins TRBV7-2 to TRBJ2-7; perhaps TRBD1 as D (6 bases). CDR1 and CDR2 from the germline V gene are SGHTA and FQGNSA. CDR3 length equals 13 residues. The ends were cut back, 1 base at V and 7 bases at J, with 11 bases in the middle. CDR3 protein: CASSLVQGREQYF. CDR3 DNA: TGTGCCAGCAGCTTAGTTCAGGGGCGGGAGCAGTACTTC.

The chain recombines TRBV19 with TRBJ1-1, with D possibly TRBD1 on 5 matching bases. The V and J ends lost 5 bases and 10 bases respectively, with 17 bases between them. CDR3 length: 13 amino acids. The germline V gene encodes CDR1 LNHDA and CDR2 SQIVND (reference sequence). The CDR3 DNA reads TGTGCCAGTAGTCCCCTTAGGGGTAGTGTAGCTTTCTTT. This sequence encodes CASSPLRGSVAFF.

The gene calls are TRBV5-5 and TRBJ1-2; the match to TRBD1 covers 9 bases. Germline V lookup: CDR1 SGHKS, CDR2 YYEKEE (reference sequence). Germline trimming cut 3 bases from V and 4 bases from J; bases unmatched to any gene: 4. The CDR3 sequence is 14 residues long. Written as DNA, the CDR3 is TGTGCCAGCAGCTCCCAGACAGGGGGCTATGGCTACACCTTC. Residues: CASSSQTGGYGYTF.

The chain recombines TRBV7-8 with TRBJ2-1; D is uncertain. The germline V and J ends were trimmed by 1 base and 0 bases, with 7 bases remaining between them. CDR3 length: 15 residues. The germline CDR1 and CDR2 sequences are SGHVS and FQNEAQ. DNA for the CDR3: TGTGCCAGCAGCTTAGGTACCAGCTCCTACAATGAGCAGTTCTTC. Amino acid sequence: CASSLGTSSYNEQFF.

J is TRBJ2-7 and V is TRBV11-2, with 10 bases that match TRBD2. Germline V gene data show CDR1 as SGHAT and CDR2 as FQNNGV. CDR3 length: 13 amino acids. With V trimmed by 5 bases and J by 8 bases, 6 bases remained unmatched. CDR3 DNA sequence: TGTGCCAGCAGCCCTAGCGGGAGTAGTAAGCAGTACTTC. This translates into CASSPSGSSKQYF.

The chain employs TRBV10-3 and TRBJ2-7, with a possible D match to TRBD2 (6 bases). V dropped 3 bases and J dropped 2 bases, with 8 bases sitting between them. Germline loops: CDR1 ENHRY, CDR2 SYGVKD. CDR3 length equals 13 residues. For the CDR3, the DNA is TGTGCCATCAGTGAACTAGCCACCTACGAGCAGTACTTC. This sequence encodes CAISELATYEQYF.

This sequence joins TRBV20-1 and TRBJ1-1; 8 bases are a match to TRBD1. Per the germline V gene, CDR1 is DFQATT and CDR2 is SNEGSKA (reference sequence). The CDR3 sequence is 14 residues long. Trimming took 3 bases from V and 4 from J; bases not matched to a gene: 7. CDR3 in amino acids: CSASSGQGFTEAFF. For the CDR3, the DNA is TGCAGTGCTAGTAGCGGACAGGGATTCACTGAAGCTTTCTTT.

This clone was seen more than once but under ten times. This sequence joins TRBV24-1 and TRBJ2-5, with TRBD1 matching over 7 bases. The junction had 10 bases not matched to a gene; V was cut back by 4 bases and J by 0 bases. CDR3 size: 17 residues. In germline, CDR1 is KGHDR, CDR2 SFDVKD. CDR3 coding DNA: TGTGCCACCAGTGACCGGACAGGAAGGCCTTACCAAGAGACCCAGTACTTC. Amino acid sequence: CATSDRTGRPYQETQYF.